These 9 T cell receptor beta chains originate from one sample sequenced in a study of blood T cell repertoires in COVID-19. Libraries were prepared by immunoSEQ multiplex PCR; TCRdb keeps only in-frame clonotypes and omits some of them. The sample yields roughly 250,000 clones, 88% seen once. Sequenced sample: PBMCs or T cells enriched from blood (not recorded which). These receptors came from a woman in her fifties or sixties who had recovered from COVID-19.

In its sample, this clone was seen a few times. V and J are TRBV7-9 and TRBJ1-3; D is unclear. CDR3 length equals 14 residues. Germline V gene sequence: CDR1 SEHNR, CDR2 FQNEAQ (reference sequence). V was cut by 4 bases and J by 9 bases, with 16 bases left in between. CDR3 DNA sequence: TGTGCCAGCAGCTCTGGGCAGCAGTTATTCACCATATATTTT. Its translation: CASSSGQQLFTIYF.

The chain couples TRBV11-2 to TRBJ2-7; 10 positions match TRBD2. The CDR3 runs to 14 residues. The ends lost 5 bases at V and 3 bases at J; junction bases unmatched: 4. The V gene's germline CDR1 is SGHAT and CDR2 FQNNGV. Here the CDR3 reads CASSRTSGNYEQYF. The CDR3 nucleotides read TGTGCCAGCAGCCGAACTAGCGGGAACTACGAGCAGTACTTC.

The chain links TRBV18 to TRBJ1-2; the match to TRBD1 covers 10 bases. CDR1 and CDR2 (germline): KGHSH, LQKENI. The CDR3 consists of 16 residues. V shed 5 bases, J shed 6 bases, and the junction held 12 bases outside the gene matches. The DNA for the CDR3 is TGTGCCAGCTCAGCTTGGCGTGGGACAGGGGACGATGGCTACACCTTC. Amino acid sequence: CASSAWRGTGDDGYTF. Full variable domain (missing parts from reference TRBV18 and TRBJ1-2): NAGVMQNPRHLVRRRGQEARLRCSPMKGHSHVYWYRQLPEEGLKFMVYLQKENIIDESGMPKERFSAEFPKEGPSILRIQQVVRGDSAAYFCASSAWRGTGDDGYTFGSGTRLTVV.

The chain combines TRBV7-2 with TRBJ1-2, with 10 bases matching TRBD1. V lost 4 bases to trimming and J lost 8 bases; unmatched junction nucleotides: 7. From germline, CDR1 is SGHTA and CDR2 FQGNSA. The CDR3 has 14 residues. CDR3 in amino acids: CASSSRDRGYGYTF. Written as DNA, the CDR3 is TGTGCCAGCAGCTCTAGGGACAGGGGTTACGGCTACACCTTC.

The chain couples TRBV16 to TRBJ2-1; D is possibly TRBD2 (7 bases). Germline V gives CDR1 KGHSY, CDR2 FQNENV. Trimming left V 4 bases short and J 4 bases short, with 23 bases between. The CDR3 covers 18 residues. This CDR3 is CASSPTRGARSRYNEQFF. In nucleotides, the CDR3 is TGTGCCAGCAGCCCCACCCGGGGGGCCCGATCCCGTTACAATGAGCAGTTCTTC.

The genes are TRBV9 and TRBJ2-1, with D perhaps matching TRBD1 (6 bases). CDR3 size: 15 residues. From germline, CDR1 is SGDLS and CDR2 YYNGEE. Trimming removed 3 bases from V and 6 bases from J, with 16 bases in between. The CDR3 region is CASSARWGPGNEQFF. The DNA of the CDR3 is TGTGCCAGCAGCGCCCGGTGGGGGCCGGGCAATGAGCAGTTCTTC.

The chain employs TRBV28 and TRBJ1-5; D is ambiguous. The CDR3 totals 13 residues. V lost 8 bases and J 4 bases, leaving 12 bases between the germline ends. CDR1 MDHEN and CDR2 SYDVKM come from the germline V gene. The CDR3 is CASVPLANQPQHF. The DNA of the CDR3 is TGTGCCAGCGTCCCCTTAGCTAATCAGCCCCAGCATTTT.

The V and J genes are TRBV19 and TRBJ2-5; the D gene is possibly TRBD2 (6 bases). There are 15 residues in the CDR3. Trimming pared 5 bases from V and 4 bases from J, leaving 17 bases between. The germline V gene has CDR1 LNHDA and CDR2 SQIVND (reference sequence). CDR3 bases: TGTGCCAGTAGTCAAGGAGGGCCAAGTGGAGAGACCCAGTACTTC. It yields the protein CASSQGGPSGETQYF.

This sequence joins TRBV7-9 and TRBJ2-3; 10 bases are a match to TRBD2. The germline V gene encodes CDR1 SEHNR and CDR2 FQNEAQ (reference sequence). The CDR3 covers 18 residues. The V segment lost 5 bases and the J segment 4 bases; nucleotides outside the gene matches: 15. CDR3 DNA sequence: TGTGCCAGCAGCCGTACCCAACTAGCGGGAACCGTGGCAGATACGCAGTATTTT. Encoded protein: CASSRTQLAGTVADTQYF.